The 18 T cell receptor beta chains below were found in one sample sequenced in a study of T-cell memory formation after mild COVID-19. TCRdb re-called the 5' RACE reads with MiXCR, one entry per CDR3 protein. This table holds approximately 100,000 distinct CDR3 sequences, 12% found once. Specimen: PBMCs or a T cell subset sorted from them (not recorded which). The receptors were sampled from an adult woman who had mild COVID-19 (a few samples of this study predate the infection). Cell type and time point are not known.

This clonotype has more than one count but fewer than ten. The chain couples TRBV24-1 to TRBJ2-3; D possibly corresponds to TRBD2 (5 bases). The CDR3 is made up of 14 amino acids. In germline, CDR1 is KGHDR, CDR2 SFDVKD. V was trimmed by 3 bases and J by 6 bases, leaving 12 bases between them. Here the CDR3 reads CATSDRTAVDTQYF. The DNA of the CDR3 is TGTGCCACCAGTGATCGGACTGCGGTGGATACGCAGTATTTT.

This clonotype occurred a few times. The chain uses TRBV28 and TRBJ2-7; 7 nucleotides line up with TRBD2. With V trimmed by 7 bases and J by 4 bases, 22 bases remained unmatched. CDR1 and CDR2 from the germline V gene are MDHEN and SYDVKM. The CDR3 runs to 18 residues. For the CDR3, the DNA is TGTGCCAGCACCAGCTCCGTCTTAAGCGGGAAAATGGTGTACGAGCAGTACTTC. This translates into CASTSSVLSGKMVYEQYF.

J is TRBJ2-3 and V is TRBV4-3; no clear D. Trimming took off 0 bases at V and 6 bases at J, with 10 bases between the two ends. The CDR3 totals 14 residues. Germline CDR1 LGHNA, CDR2 YSLEER. The CDR3 DNA follows: TGCGCCAGCAGCCAAGACTCTCTGGCGGATACGCAGTATTTT. It specifies CASSQDSLADTQYF.

The chain combines TRBV7-9 with TRBJ2-5, with D possibly matching TRBD2 (5 bases). The length of the CDR3 is 14 residues. Germline V CDR1 and CDR2: SEHNR, FQNEAQ (reference sequence). Trimming removed 0 bases at V and 5 bases at J, with 10 bases between. The CDR3 here is CASSLASPSETQYF. CDR3 bases: TGTGCCAGCAGCTTAGCGAGTCCTAGCGAGACCCAGTACTTC.

CDR3 residues: CATSPLRVLNTEAFF. The DNA of the CDR3 is TGTGCCACCAGCCCCCTGAGAGTCCTCAACACTGAAGCTTTCTTT. V and J are TRBV15 and TRBJ1-1; unclear D gene. The CDR3 spans 15 residues. V was clipped by 5 bases and J by 2 bases, with 15 bases between them. The germline V gene has CDR1 LNHNV and CDR2 YYDKDF (reference sequence).

This clonotype was seen many times. This chain's CDR3 is CASSSGRVEQFF. DNA for the CDR3: TGTGCCAGCAGCTCCGGGCGGGTGGAGCAGTTCTTC. The J gene is TRBJ2-1, the V gene TRBV7-9; a possible D gene is TRBD2 (5 bases). CDR1 and CDR2 (germline): SEHNR, FQNEAQ (reference sequence). The V end was cut by 4 bases, the J end by 10 bases, with 11 bases between. This CDR3 has 12 amino acids.

This clonotype has just a few counts. The gene calls are TRBV19 and TRBJ1-1; no clear D gene. This CDR3 spans 13 amino acids. The ends were cut back, 1 base at V and 1 base at J, with 4 bases in the middle. Germline values: CDR1 LNHDA, CDR2 SQIVND (reference sequence). The CDR3 spells CASSIGKNTEAFF. The CDR3, as DNA: TGTGCCAGTAGTATAGGCAAGAACACTGAAGCTTTCTTT.

This clonotype was detected a few times. The V call is TRBV30, the J call TRBJ2-2; D gene uncertain. The V and J ends lost 2 bases and 1 base respectively, with 11 bases between them. Germline CDR1 reads GTSNPN; CDR2 reads SVGIG (reference sequence). The CDR3 contains 15 residues. CDR3 residues: CAWSPAEWNTGELFF. CDR3 nucleotide sequence: TGTGCCTGGAGTCCGGCGGAGTGGAACACCGGGGAGCTGTTTTTT.

This clonotype was found many times. This chain uses TRBV6-6 with TRBJ2-7; D is unresolved. The V end lost 2 bases, the J end lost 4 bases, and 9 bases lay between the germline ends. Per the germline V gene, CDR1 is MNHNY and CDR2 is SVGAGI (reference sequence). This CDR3 region has 13 residues. In DNA, the CDR3 is TGTGCCAGCAGTTACGAGTGGATGTACGAGCAGTACTTC. Translating gives CASSYEWMYEQYF.

This sequence joins TRBV10-3 and TRBJ2-1, with D hard to call. This CDR3 has 16 amino acids. From germline, CDR1 is ENHRY and CDR2 SYGVKD. Deletions cut 2 bases from V and 0 bases from J, with 11 bases between. As DNA, the CDR3 is TGTGCCATCAGTGAGAGTAGCAGCAGCTCCTACAATGAGCAGTTCTTC. This gives the protein CAISESSSSSYNEQFF.

V is TRBV24-1 and J is TRBJ2-6; D remains ambiguous. The CDR3 length is 17 residues. Between the trimmed V and J ends, which lost 3 bases and 0 bases, there was a span of 11 bases. Germline V lookup: CDR1 KGHDR, CDR2 SFDVKD. The CDR3 sequence is CATSDTRHPSGANVLTF. The CDR3 coding sequence is TGTGCCACCAGTGATACACGACATCCCTCTGGGGCCAACGTCCTGACTTTC.

This clonotype showed up just a few times. V gene TRBV6-4 combines with J gene TRBJ2-2, with 8 bases aligning to TRBD1. Germline V CDR1 and CDR2: MRHNA, SNTAGT. V was pared by 6 bases and J by 3 bases, with 3 bases of the junction left unmatched. This CDR3 contains 14 residues. CDR3 protein: CASSPDRDTGELFF. In nucleotides, the CDR3 is TGTGCCAGCAGCCCGGACAGGGACACCGGGGAGCTGTTTTTT.

This clonotype was found a few times. The gene calls are TRBV7-9 and TRBJ2-5; D unclear. The ends were cut back, 3 bases at V and 2 bases at J, with 13 bases in the middle. This CDR3 spans 15 amino acids. Germline V gene data show CDR1 as SEHNR and CDR2 as FQNEAQ (reference sequence). The CDR3 nucleotides read TGTGCCAGCAGCTTTAATACTGCTTTTCAAGAGACCCAGTACTTC. The encoded protein is CASSFNTAFQETQYF.

This clonotype was seen only a few times. The chain has TRBV5-5 and TRBJ2-7, with 8 bases aligning to TRBD2. The CDR3 contains 15 residues. The junction had 5 bases not matched to a gene; V was cut back by 0 bases and J by 3 bases. CDR1 SGHKS and CDR2 YYEKEE come from the germline V gene (reference sequence). The CDR3 region is CASSLARGGIYEQYF. CDR3 DNA sequence: TGTGCCAGCAGCTTGGCGCGCGGGGGGATCTACGAGCAGTACTTC.

This clonotype has ten or more counts. This chain connects TRBV9 to TRBJ2-1; possibly TRBD1 for D (5 bases). CDR1 and CDR2 (germline): SGDLS, YYNGEE. The CDR3 sequence is 15 residues long. The ends were cut back, 3 bases at V and 5 bases at J, with 15 bases in the middle. The CDR3 spells CASSAAGISHNEQFF. CDR3 DNA: TGTGCCAGCAGCGCGGCAGGGATTTCACACAATGAGCAGTTCTTC.

This clonotype appeared a few times. The chain joins TRBV5-1 to TRBJ2-1, with 13 positions matching TRBD2. The length of the CDR3 is 18 residues. Germline V gives CDR1 SGHRS, CDR2 YFSETQ. V lost 0 bases and J lost 0; bases outside the gene matches: 3. The CDR3 sequence: CASSLALAGGSSYNEQFF. The CDR3 DNA follows: TGCGCCAGCAGCTTGGCACTAGCGGGGGGGAGCTCCTACAATGAGCAGTTCTTC.

The chain uses TRBV12-3 or TRBV12-4 and TRBJ1-1; D is uncertain. V was trimmed by 6 bases and J by 5 bases, leaving 7 bases between them. The length of the CDR3 is 11 residues. The CDR3 region has the DNA TGTGCCAGCAGGCTTAGGACTGAAGCTTTCTTT. Its protein is CASRLRTEAFF.

This clonotype was picked up a small number of times. The gene calls are TRBV7-9 and TRBJ2-3, with 7 bases aligning to TRBD2. This CDR3 spans 17 amino acids. Germline V lookup: CDR1 SEHNR, CDR2 FQNEAQ (reference sequence). V was pared by 1 base and J by 1 base, with 8 bases of the junction left unmatched. The DNA of the CDR3 is TGTGCCAGCAGCTTAGGGTCAGCGGGGAGTCGCACAGATACGCAGTATTTT. Its protein is CASSLGSAGSRTDTQYF.